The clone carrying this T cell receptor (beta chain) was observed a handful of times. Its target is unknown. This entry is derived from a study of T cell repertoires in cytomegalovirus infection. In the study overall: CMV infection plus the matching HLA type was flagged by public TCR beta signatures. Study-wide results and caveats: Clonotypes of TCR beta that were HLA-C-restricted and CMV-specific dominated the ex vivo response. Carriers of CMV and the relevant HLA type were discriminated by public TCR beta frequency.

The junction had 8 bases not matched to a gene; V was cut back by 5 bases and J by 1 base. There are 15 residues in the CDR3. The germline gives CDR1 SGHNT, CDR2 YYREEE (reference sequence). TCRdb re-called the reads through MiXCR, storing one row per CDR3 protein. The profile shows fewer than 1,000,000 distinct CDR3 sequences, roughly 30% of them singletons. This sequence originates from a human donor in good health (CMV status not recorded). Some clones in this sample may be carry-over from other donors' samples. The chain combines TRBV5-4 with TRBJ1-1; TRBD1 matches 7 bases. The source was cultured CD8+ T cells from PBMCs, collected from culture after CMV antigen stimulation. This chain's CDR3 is CASRLLTGPNTEAFF. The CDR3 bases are TGTGCCAGCAGACTATTGACAGGGCCGAACACTGAAGCTTTCTTT. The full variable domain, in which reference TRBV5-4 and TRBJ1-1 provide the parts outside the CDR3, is ETGVTQSPTHLIKTRGQQVTLRCSSQSGHNTVSWYQQALGQGPQFIFQYYREEENGRGNFPPRFSGLQFPNYSSELNVNALELDDSALYLCASRLLTGPNTEAFFGQGTRLTVV.